These 13 T cell receptor beta chains were sequenced from one sample in a study of cytomegalovirus exposure and HLA in healthy donors. The PCR had 60 Vbeta and 13 Jbeta primers. Assay: immunoSEQ multiplex PCR; the TCRdb copy retains only in-frame clones and omits some. The data contain about 170,000 clones, about 85% of them singletons. Source material: PBMCs. These receptors all stem from a man aged 18 to 29 in good health and CMV-seropositive.

The chain employs TRBV6-6 and TRBJ2-3; 9 positions agree with TRBD2. The CDR3 covers 13 residues. With V trimmed by 10 bases and J by 5 bases, 7 bases remained unmatched. The germline CDR1 and CDR2 sequences are MNHNY and SVGAGI (reference sequence). The CDR3 reads CATQRGAGDTQYF. CDR3 nucleotide sequence: TGTGCCACCCAGCGGGGGGCCGGAGATACGCAGTATTTT.

The J gene is TRBJ2-1, the V gene TRBV29-1; D may be TRBD2 (6 bases). CDR1 is SQVTM and CDR2 is ANQGSEA in the germline V gene. Trimming took off 7 bases at V and 2 bases at J, with 18 bases between the two ends. This CDR3 is 15 amino acids long. DNA of the CDR3: TGCAGCGGGGGTAGGTGGGGACTTACCTACAATGAGCAGTTCTTC. This encodes CSGGRWGLTYNEQFF.

This chain links TRBV6-6 with TRBJ2-2, with 9 bases lining up with TRBD1. J was trimmed by 4 bases and V by 6 bases; bases with no gene match: 9. The CDR3 covers 16 residues. Germline V gene lookup returns CDR1 MNHNY and CDR2 SVGAGI (reference sequence). As DNA, the CDR3 is TGTGCCAGCAGCCCGGTGGGACAGGGCGGCACCGGGGAGCTGTTTTTT. Its translation: CASSPVGQGGTGELFF.

The chain is built from TRBV28 and TRBJ1-3; D remains unclear. CDR1 and CDR2 (germline): MDHEN, SYDVKM. With 8 bases removed from V and 0 bases from J, the gap between germline ends came to 8 bases. The CDR3 length is 13 residues. The CDR3 DNA reads as TGTGCCAGCGAACAGTTCTCTGGAAACACCATATATTTT. It yields the protein CASEQFSGNTIYF.

This chain links TRBV6-6 with TRBJ2-2, with D possibly being TRBD2 (6 bases). The CDR3 covers 14 residues. V was shortened by 6 bases and J by 0 bases, with 8 bases between the two germline ends. Germline CDR1 reads MNHNY; CDR2 reads SVGAGI (reference sequence). CDR3 nucleotide sequence: TGTGCCAGCAGAGGAGGGGCGAACACCGGGGAGCTGTTTTTT. Translated: CASRGGANTGELFF.

The chain has TRBV19 and TRBJ2-2; D is possibly TRBD1 (5 bases). This CDR3 has 14 residues. Trimming pared 3 bases from V and 5 bases from J, leaving 10 bases between. CDR1 and CDR2 from the germline V gene are LNHDA and SQIVND (reference sequence). CDR3 sequence reads: CASSIRVKTGELFF. As DNA, the CDR3 is TGTGCCAGTAGTATCAGGGTTAAGACCGGGGAGCTGTTTTTT.

The V gene is TRBV2, the J gene TRBJ2-2; a possible D gene is TRBD2 (6 bases). This CDR3 is 15 amino acids long. In germline, CDR1 is SNHLY, CDR2 FYNNEI. The V end lost 3 bases, the J end lost 4 bases, and 12 bases lay between the germline ends. CDR3: CASSEDYSVTGELFF. Written as DNA, the CDR3 is TGTGCCAGCAGTGAGGACTATTCGGTCACCGGGGAGCTGTTTTTT.

This clone has just a few counts. The rearrangement links TRBV11-3 to TRBJ2-7; tentative D call: TRBD2 (6 bases). Trimming left V 0 bases short and J 1 base short, with 10 bases between. Germline values: CDR1 SGHNT, CDR2 YENEEA. This CDR3 has 15 amino acids. In DNA form, the CDR3 reads TGTGCCAGCAGCTTAGAAACGGGGACTTCCTACGAGCAGTACTTC. It yields the protein CASSLETGTSYEQYF.

V gene TRBV5-5 combines with J gene TRBJ1-1; the D is unclear. Trimming took 2 bases from V and 0 from J, leaving 11 bases between them. CDR3 size: 15 residues. Looked up from germline, CDR1 is SGHKS and CDR2 is YYEKEE (reference sequence). CDR3 loop: CASSFQYGVNTEAFF. Here the CDR3 DNA reads TGTGCCAGCAGCTTCCAGTACGGGGTGAACACTGAAGCTTTCTTT.

The chain recombines TRBV5-1 with TRBJ2-1; D call uncertain. The V end lost 4 bases, the J end lost 4 bases, and 6 bases lay between the germline ends. CDR1 and CDR2 from the germline V gene are SGHRS and YFSETQ. This CDR3 has 12 residues. In DNA, the CDR3 is TGCGCCAGCAGCGCCAGTTACAATGAGCAGTTCTTC. This translates into CASSASYNEQFF.

The chain links TRBV10-1 to TRBJ1-4; 8 bases line up with TRBD1. The CDR3 runs 23 residues. V shed 4 bases and J 0 bases; nucleotides not matched to a gene: 25. Germline CDR1 is WNHNN and CDR2 is SYGVQD (reference sequence). CDR3 bases: TGCGCCAGCAGTGGGAGTAGGGCCGATCGGACAGGGTATTTTGGGGCAACTAATGAAAAACTGTTTTTT. It codes for CASSGSRADRTGYFGATNEKLFF.

The chain is built from TRBV6-5 and TRBJ2-3; 7 bases are a match to TRBD1. The CDR3 has 14 amino acids. V lost 6 bases to trimming and J lost 1 base; unmatched junction nucleotides: 4. CDR1 MNHEY and CDR2 SVGAGI come from the germline V gene. The CDR3 nucleotides are TGTGCCAGCAGCCGGGACAGAGGCACAGATACGCAGTATTTT. Translation gives CASSRDRGTDTQYF.

DNA of the CDR3: TGTGCCAGCAGGGAGCGGGGGGGTGAAGAGACCCAGTACTTC. It is translated as CASRERGGEETQYF. The genes are TRBV2 and TRBJ2-5, with 10 bases that match TRBD2. The trim removed 6 bases at V and 3 bases at J, leaving 4 bases unmatched. Germline V gene lookup returns CDR1 SNHLY and CDR2 FYNNEI. The CDR3 contains 14 residues.